The rows below give T cell receptor beta chains drawn from one sample of a study of vaccination and CD4 T cells after COVID-19. TCRdb reprocessed the PCR reads with MiXCR, giving one entry per CDR3 protein. Of more than 6,000 distinct CDR3 sequences listed, approximately 37% were seen once; the top ten hold around 44%. No antigen has been assigned to these receptors. Input material: CD4+ T cells from blood, cultured in vitro. Source of these receptors: a human donor in good health. The CDR3 runs from the conserved cysteine through the conserved F or W. A D gene is named only where the DNA matches it firmly. The size field is filled for only some rows; it gives once, few, many or a size class.

CDR3,DNA,size,J,D,V
CATSRELSRYEQYF,TGTGCCACCAGCAGAGAACTCTCACGTTACGAGCAGTACTTC,few,TRBJ2-7,-,TRBV15
CASSWQGENSPLHF,TGTGCCAGTAGTTGGCAGGGGGAAAATTCACCCCTCCACTTT,few,TRBJ1-6,TRBD1,TRBV19
CASSLDANTEAFF,TGCGCCAGCAGCTTGGACGCGAACACTGAAGCTTTCTTT,-,TRBJ1-1,-,TRBV5-1
CASTQGIQETQYF,TGTGCCAGCACCCAGGGGATCCAAGAGACCCAGTACTTC,-,TRBJ2-5,-,TRBV5-6
CASSQGMNTEAFF,TGTGCCAGCAGCCAGGGCATGAACACTGAAGCTTTCTTT,-,TRBJ1-1,-,TRBV14
CATSRERVYEQYF,TGTGCCACCAGCAGAGAACGAGTGTACGAGCAGTACTTC,-,TRBJ2-7,-,TRBV15
CSARDRSRPQPQHF,TGCAGTGCTAGAGATCGTAGCCGGCCTCAGCCCCAGCATTTT,-,TRBJ1-5,-,TRBV20-1
CASSLQISNQPQHF,TGTGCCAGCAGCCTACAGATTAGCAATCAGCCCCAGCATTTT,few,TRBJ1-5,-,TRBV27
CSARTSRAFQETQYF,TGCAGTGCTAGGACTAGCAGGGCCTTCCAAGAGACCCAGTACTTC,few,TRBJ2-5,TRBD2,TRBV20-1
CAWIAGPRDTEAFF,TGTGCCTGGATAGCGGGCCCCAGGGACACTGAAGCTTTCTTT,-,TRBJ1-1,-,TRBV30
CASSKGGTGMNTEAFF,TGCGCCAGCAGCAAGGGAGGGACGGGAATGAACACTGAAGCTTTCTTT,-,TRBJ1-1,-,TRBV4-1
CASSSSGWDGGELFF,TGTGCCAGCAGCAGCAGCGGATGGGACGGCGGGGAGCTGTTTTTT,few,TRBJ2-2,-,TRBV6-1
CAISESGGRETQYF,TGTGCCATCAGTGAATCGGGGGGGCGGGAGACCCAGTACTTC,-,TRBJ2-5,TRBD2,TRBV10-3
CSARTGTGDLSPLHF,TGCAGTGCTAGAACCGGGACAGGGGATCTTTCACCCCTCCACTTT,few,TRBJ1-6,TRBD1,TRBV20-1
CSARDHGDTQYF,TGCAGTGCTAGAGATCACGGAGATACGCAGTATTTT,-,TRBJ2-3,-,TRBV20-1
CASSRRQDGQPQHF,TGTGCCAGTAGTAGGCGTCAGGATGGTCAGCCCCAGCATTTT,few,TRBJ1-5,-,TRBV19
CASSTIGDTQYF,TGTGCCAGCAGCACAATAGGAGATACGCAGTATTTT,-,TRBJ2-3,-,TRBV6-1
CASRSTGNYGYTF,TGTGCCAGTAGATCGACGGGAAACTATGGCTACACCTTC,few,TRBJ1-2,-,TRBV19
CASTRAFRGSGANVLTF,TGTGCCAGCACCAGGGCCTTTAGGGGATCTGGGGCCAACGTCCTGACTTTC,few,TRBJ2-6,-,TRBV6-1
CASSQDLVPVYEQYF,TGTGCCAGCAGCCAAGATCTGGTCCCCGTGTACGAGCAGTACTTC,once,TRBJ2-7,-,TRBV14
CASSQGDSSNSPLHF,TGCGCCAGCAGCCAGGGGGACAGCAGTAATTCACCCCTCCACTTT,few,TRBJ1-6,TRBD1,TRBV5-1
CASSLVGGVNEQYF,TGCGCCAGCAGCTTGGTAGGCGGGGTTAACGAGCAGTACTTC,medium-sized,TRBJ2-7,-,TRBV5-1
CASSEGGPRDGYTF,TGTGCCAGCAGTGAAGGGGGGCCCCGGGACGGCTACACCTTC,few,TRBJ1-2,-,TRBV2
CASSETRVYEQFF,TGTGCCAGCAGTGAAACACGAGTCTATGAGCAGTTCTTC,few,TRBJ2-1,-,TRBV6-1
CSVGDRTGEQYF,TGCAGCGTTGGGGACAGGACTGGCGAGCAGTACTTC,-,TRBJ2-7,TRBD1,TRBV29-1
CASRVDRGSGFF,TGTGCCAGCAGGGTCGACAGGGGGAGTGGGTTCTTC,few,TRBJ2-1,TRBD1,TRBV7-9
CSASLLGGEQYF,TGCAGTGCTTCCCTACTCGGGGGCGAGCAGTACTTC,few,TRBJ2-7,-,TRBV20-1
CSAKGGNTEAFF,TGCAGTGCCAAGGGGGGGAACACTGAAGCTTTCTTT,-,TRBJ1-1,-,TRBV20-1
CSWTGTALGTDTQYF,TGCAGTTGGACAGGGACGGCTTTGGGTACAGATACGCAGTATTTT,few,TRBJ2-3,TRBD1,TRBV20-1
CASSLSQRGPYEQYF,TGTGCCAGCAGCTTAAGCCAGCGGGGGCCGTACGAGCAGTACTTC,-,TRBJ2-7,TRBD2,TRBV7-2
CAIRPATGNQPQHF,TGTGCCATTCGCCCGGCGACGGGCAATCAGCCCCAGCATTTT,-,TRBJ1-5,-,TRBV6-1
CAIGFGPGELFF,TGTGCCATCGGTTTCGGTCCCGGGGAGCTGTTTTTT,-,TRBJ2-2,-,TRBV6-2/TRBV6-3
CASSVTGGTNTIYF,TGTGCCAGCAGCGTAACAGGGGGCACAAACACCATATATTTT,few,TRBJ1-3,TRBD1,TRBV7-3
CASSDIGATTEAFF,TGTGCCAGCAGTGATATAGGGGCGACAACTGAAGCTTTCTTT,-,TRBJ1-1,-,TRBV6-1
CASRPGSSYNSPLHF,TGCGCCAGCAGACCGGGGAGCTCCTATAATTCACCCCTCCACTTT,-,TRBJ1-6,-,TRBV5-1
CASTRRVGILNTEAFF,TGTGCGAGTACCCGCAGGGTAGGGATCTTGAACACTGAAGCTTTCTTT,once,TRBJ1-1,-,TRBV19
CASSLVGGENTEAFF,TGCGCCAGCAGCTTGGTTGGGGGGGAGAACACTGAAGCTTTCTTT,few,TRBJ1-1,-,TRBV5-1
CASPYRRADANYGYTF,TGTGCCAGCCCTTACCGGCGGGCAGACGCTAACTATGGCTACACCTTC,few,TRBJ1-2,-,TRBV6-1
CASSESGGYTF,TGTGCCAGCAGTGAATCGGGTGGCTACACCTTC,-,TRBJ1-2,-,TRBV25-1
CASSLVGGETQYF,TGTGCCAGCAGCTTAGTTGGGGGGGAGACCCAGTACTTC,-,TRBJ2-5,-,TRBV11-3
CASSESTGWNSPLHF,TGTGCCAGCAGTGAATCGACAGGGTGGAATTCACCCCTCCACTTT,-,TRBJ1-6,TRBD1,TRBV25-1
CASSLGGIGNTIYF,TGTGCCAGCAGTCTTGGGGGTATCGGAAACACCATATATTTT,-,TRBJ1-3,-,TRBV6-1
CSARGGVDGYTF,TGCAGTGCTAGGGGAGGGGTAGACGGCTACACCTTC,-,TRBJ1-2,-,TRBV20-1
CAISQTGAGDQPQHF,TGTGCCATCAGTCAGACAGGGGCGGGAGATCAGCCCCAGCATTTT,few,TRBJ1-5,TRBD1,TRBV10-3
CASSLRAKEYGYTF,TGTGCCAGCAGTTTGCGGGCCAAGGAGTATGGCTACACCTTC,few,TRBJ1-2,-,TRBV27
CASTKYPLLAQGETQYF,TGTGCCAGTACCAAATATCCCCTACTAGCGCAGGGGGAGACCCAGTACTTC,-,TRBJ2-5,-,TRBV19
CATQLEGTQYF,TGTGCCACCCAGTTGGAGGGGACCCAGTACTTC,-,TRBJ2-5,-,TRBV10-3
CSATEDRGSPLHF,TGCAGTGCTACCGAGGACAGGGGCTCACCCCTCCACTTT,few,TRBJ1-6,TRBD1,TRBV20-1
CASVPGMDNEQFF,TGTGCCAGCGTGCCAGGGATGGACAATGAGCAGTTCTTC,-,TRBJ2-1,-,TRBV2
CASSLNLDTGTQYF,TGTGCCAGCAGCTTAAATCTGGACACCGGGACCCAGTACTTC,few,TRBJ2-5,-,TRBV7-3
CAWSVGTGRYNQPQHF,TGTGCCTGGAGTGTAGGGACAGGGAGGTACAATCAGCCCCAGCATTTT,-,TRBJ1-5,TRBD1,TRBV30
CSAQSGAPMNTEAFF,TGCAGTGCCCAATCGGGGGCCCCCATGAACACTGAAGCTTTCTTT,-,TRBJ1-1,-,TRBV20-1
CASSRRDSGNTIYF,TGTGCCAGCAGTCGGAGGGACAGTGGAAACACCATATATTTT,few,TRBJ1-3,TRBD1,TRBV6-1
CASSFTQPDTQYF,TGTGCCAGCAGCTTTACCCAGCCAGATACGCAGTATTTT,few,TRBJ2-3,-,TRBV7-9
CASGTGYGYTF,TGTGCCAGCGGGACAGGGTATGGCTACACCTTC,few,TRBJ1-2,TRBD1,TRBV5-8